This T cell receptor (beta chain) was recorded in a study of cytomegalovirus exposure and HLA in healthy donors. Study findings and constraints: Clonal expansion, a later analysis showed, was greater in HLA-associated TCR beta chains than in equally common others. Earlier analysis looked at TCR beta V segments, and most were productive about 90% or about 30% of the time.

Primers: 60 Vbeta forward and 13 Jbeta reverse. Assay: immunoSEQ multiplex PCR; the TCRdb copy retains only in-frame clones and omits some. The sample carries 90,000 to 120,000 clones, 55% to 85% recorded once. V lost 11 bases, J lost 0 bases, and 14 bases lay in between. There are 14 residues in the CDR3. The V gene's germline CDR1 is MNHEY and CDR2 SVGAGI. Regarding this clone: The target antigen is unknown.

The source of this sequence is a man aged 25-40 years in good health and CMV-seronegative. Input material: PBMCs. This sequence joins TRBV6-5 and TRBJ1-3; D is undetermined. The CDR3 DNA reads as TGTGCCTCTCTCGGTCGGGGCTCTGGAAACACCATATATTTT. It codes for CASLGRGSGNTIYF.